This TCR beta chain came from a study of patients and donors after allogeneic stem cell transplantation. The CDR3 extends over 13 amino acids. Per the germline V gene, CDR1 is MNHEY and CDR2 is SMNVEV (reference sequence). J lost 7 bases, V lost 2 bases, and 3 bases had no gene match. From the RT-PCR reads, TCRdb called clonotypes with MiXCR, one entry per CDR3 protein. The data contain about 200,000 distinct CDR3 sequences, around two fifths of them singletons. This chain uses TRBV27 with TRBJ2-7; 9 nucleotides agree with TRBD2. This sequence was found in a human donor who was either an allogeneic HSCT recipient or a stem cell or donor lymphocyte infusion donor (not recorded which). It is not recorded whose cells these are; they may come from a transplant donor. Sequenced sample: blood, either unsorted or a sorted T cell fraction (not recorded which). CDR3 residues: CASSLTSGFEQYF. The CDR3 DNA reads as TGTGCCAGCAGTTTAACTAGCGGGTTTGAGCAGTACTTC.